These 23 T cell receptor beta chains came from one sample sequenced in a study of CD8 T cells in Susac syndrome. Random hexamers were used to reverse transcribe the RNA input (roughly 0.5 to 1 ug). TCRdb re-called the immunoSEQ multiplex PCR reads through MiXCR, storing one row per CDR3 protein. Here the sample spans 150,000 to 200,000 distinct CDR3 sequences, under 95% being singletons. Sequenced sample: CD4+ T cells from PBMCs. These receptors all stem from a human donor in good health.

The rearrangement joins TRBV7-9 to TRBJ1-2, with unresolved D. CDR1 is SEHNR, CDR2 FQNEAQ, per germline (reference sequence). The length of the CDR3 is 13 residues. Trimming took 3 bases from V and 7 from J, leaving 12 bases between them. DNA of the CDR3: TGTGCCAGCAGCTTTTTAGGGTATAGTGGCTACACCTTC. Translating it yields CASSFLGYSGYTF. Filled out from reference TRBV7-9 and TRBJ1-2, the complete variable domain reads DTGVSQNPRHKITKRGQNVTFRCDPISEHNRLYWYRQTLGQGPEFLTYFQNEAQLEKSRLLSDRFSAERPKGSFSTLEIQRTEQGDSAMYLCASSFLGYSGYTFGSGTRLTVV.

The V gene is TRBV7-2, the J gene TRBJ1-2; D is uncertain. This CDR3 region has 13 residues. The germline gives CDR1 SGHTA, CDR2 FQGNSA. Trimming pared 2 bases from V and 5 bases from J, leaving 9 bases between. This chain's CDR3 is CASSLMGDYGYTF. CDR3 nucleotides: TGTGCCAGCAGCTTAATGGGCGATTATGGCTACACCTTC.

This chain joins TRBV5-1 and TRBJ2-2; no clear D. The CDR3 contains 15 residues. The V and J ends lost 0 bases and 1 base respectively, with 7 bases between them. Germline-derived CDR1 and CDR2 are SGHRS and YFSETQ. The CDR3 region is CASSLEGLNTGELFF. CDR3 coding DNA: TGCGCCAGCAGCTTGGAAGGGTTGAACACCGGGGAGCTGTTTTTT.

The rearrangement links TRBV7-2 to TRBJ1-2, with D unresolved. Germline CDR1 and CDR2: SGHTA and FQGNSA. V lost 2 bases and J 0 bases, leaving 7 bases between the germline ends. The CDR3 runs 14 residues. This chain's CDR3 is CASSLNSANYGYTF. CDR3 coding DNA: TGTGCCAGCAGCTTAAACAGTGCTAACTATGGCTACACCTTC.

This chain's CDR3 is CASSLFREAFF. CDR3 bases: TGTGCCAGCAGCTTATTCCGCGAAGCTTTCTTT. This chain joins TRBV7-2 and TRBJ1-1, with D uncertain. CDR1 SGHTA and CDR2 FQGNSA come from the germline V gene. CDR3 length: 11 amino acids. V lost 2 bases and J 8 bases, leaving 6 bases between the germline ends.

The DNA of the CDR3 is TGCGCCAGCAGCTTGGGTCCCGCCGGGACAGGGGCCAACGAGCAGTACTTC. Protein sequence: CASSLGPAGTGANEQYF. V is TRBV5-1 and J is TRBJ2-7; 10 bases line up with TRBD1. The CDR3 runs 17 residues. The germline V gene encodes CDR1 SGHRS and CDR2 YFSETQ. With V trimmed by 0 bases and J by 5 bases, 11 bases remained unmatched. The full variable domain, with the rest looked up from reference TRBV5-1 and TRBJ2-7, is KAGVTQTPRYLIKTRGQQVTLSCSPISGHRSVSWYQQTPGQGLQFLFEYFSETQRNKGNFPGRFSGRQFSNSRSEMNVSTLELGDSALYLCASSLGPAGTGANEQYFGPGTRLTVT.

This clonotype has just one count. In nucleotides, the CDR3 is TGTGCCAGCAGTTTATGGGGAGGGGTAAGCTATGGCTACACCTTC. Translating gives CASSLWGGVSYGYTF. The J gene is TRBJ1-2, the V gene TRBV28; perhaps TRBD1 as D (5 bases). V was trimmed by 0 bases and J by 4 bases, leaving 12 bases between them. The CDR3 is 15 residues long. Germline V CDR1 and CDR2: MDHEN, SYDVKM.

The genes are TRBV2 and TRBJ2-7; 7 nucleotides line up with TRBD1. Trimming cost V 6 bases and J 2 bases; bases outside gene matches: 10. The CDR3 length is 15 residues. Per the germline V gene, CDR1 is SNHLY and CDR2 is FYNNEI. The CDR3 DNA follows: TGTGCCAGCAGCAGGGAAACAGGGGTCCCCTACGAGCAGTACTTC. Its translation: CASSRETGVPYEQYF.

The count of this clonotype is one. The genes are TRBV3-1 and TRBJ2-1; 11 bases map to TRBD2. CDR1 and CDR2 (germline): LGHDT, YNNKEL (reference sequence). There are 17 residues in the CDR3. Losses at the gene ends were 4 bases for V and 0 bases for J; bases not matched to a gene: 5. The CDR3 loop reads CASSLGLADISYNEQFF. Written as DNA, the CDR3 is TGTGCCAGCAGCCTGGGACTAGCGGACATCTCCTACAATGAGCAGTTCTTC.

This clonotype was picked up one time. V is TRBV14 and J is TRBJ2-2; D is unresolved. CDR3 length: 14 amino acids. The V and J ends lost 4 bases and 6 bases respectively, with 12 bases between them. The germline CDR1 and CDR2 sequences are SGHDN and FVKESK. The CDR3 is CASSPQLASGELFF. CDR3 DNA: TGTGCCAGCAGCCCCCAGCTGGCCTCCGGGGAGCTGTTTTTT.

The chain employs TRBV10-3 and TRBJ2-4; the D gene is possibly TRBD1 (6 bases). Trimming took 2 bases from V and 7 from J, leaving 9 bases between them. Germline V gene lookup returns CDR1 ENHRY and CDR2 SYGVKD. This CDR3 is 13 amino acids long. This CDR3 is CAISEVQGNIQYF. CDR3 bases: TGTGCCATCAGTGAGGTTCAGGGGAACATTCAGTACTTC.

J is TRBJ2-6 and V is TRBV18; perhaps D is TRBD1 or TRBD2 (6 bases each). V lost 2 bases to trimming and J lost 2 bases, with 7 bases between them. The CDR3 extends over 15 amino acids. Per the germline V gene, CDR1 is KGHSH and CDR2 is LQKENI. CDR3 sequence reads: CASSPGGPGANVLTF. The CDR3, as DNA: TGTGCCAGCTCACCAGGGGGGCCTGGGGCCAACGTCCTGACTTTC. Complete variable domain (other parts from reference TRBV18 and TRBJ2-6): NAGVMQNPRHLVRRRGQEARLRCSPMKGHSHVYWYRQLPEEGLKFMVYLQKENIIDESGMPKERFSAEFPKEGPSILRIQQVVRGDSAAYFCASSPGGPGANVLTFGAGSRLTVL.

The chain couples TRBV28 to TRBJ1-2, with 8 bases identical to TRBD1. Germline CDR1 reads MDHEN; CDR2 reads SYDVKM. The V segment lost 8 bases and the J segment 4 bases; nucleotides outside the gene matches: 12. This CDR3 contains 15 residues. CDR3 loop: CASSLGNDRGYGYTF. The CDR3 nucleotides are TGTGCCAGCTCCCTGGGGAACGACAGGGGCTATGGCTACACCTTC.

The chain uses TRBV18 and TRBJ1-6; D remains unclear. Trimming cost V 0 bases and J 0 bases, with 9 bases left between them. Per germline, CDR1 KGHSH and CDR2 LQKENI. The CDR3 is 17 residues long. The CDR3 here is CASSPPPGSSYNSPLHF. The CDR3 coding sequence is TGTGCCAGCTCACCACCACCGGGGAGCTCCTATAATTCACCCCTCCACTTT. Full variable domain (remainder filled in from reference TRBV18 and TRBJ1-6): NAGVMQNPRHLVRRRGQEARLRCSPMKGHSHVYWYRQLPEEGLKFMVYLQKENIIDESGMPKERFSAEFPKEGPSILRIQQVVRGDSAAYFCASSPPPGSSYNSPLHFGNGTRLTVT.

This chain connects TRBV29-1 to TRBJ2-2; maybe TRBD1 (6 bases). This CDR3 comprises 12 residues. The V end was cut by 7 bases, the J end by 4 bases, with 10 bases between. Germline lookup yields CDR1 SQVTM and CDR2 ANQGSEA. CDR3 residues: CSGGQSTGELFF. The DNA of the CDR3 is TGCAGCGGAGGACAGTCCACCGGGGAGCTGTTTTTT.

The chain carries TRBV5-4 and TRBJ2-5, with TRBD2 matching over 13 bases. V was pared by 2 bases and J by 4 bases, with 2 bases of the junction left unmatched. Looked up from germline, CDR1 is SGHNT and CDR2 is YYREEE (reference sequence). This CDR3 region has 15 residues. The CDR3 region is CASSLTSGRGETQYF. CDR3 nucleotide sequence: TGTGCCAGCAGCTTAACTAGCGGGAGGGGAGAGACCCAGTACTTC.

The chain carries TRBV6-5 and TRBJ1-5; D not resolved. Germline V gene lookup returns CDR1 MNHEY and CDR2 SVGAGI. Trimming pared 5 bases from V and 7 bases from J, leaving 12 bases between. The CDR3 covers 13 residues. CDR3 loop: CASSGLGGQPQHF. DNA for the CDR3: TGTGCCAGCAGTGGCCTTGGCGGGCAGCCCCAGCATTTT.

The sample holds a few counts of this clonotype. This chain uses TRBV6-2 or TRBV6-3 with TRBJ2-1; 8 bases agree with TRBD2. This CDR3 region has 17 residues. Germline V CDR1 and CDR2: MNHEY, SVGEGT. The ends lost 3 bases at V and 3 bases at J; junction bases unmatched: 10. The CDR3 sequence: CASSYSPISGIYNEQFF. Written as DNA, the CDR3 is TGTGCCAGCAGTTATTCCCCTATTAGCGGGATCTACAATGAGCAGTTCTTC.

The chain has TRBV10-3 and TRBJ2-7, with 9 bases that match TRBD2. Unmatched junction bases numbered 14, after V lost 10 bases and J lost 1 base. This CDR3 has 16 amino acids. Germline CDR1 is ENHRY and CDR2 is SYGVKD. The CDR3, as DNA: TGTGCCACCTCCGTCCACGAAGCGGGAGGTTCCTACGAGCAGTACTTC. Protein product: CATSVHEAGGSYEQYF.

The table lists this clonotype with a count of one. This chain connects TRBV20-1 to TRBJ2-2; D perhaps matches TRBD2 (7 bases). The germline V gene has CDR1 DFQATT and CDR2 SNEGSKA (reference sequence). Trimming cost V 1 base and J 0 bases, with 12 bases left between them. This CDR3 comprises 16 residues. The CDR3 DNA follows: TGCAGTGCTAGAGGGGGCGGGGGCGCGAACACCGGGGAGCTGTTTTTT. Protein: CSARGGGGANTGELFF.

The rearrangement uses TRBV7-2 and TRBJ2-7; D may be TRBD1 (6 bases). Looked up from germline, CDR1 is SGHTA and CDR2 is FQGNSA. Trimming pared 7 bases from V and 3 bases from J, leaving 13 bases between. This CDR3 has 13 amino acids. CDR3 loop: CASTRGWSYEQYF. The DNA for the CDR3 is TGTGCCAGCACCAGGGGTTGGAGCTACGAGCAGTACTTC.

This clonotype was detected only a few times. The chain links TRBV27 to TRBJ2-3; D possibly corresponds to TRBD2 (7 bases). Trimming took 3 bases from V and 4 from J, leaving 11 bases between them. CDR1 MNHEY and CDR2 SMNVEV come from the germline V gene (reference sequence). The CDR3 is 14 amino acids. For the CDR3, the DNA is TGTGCCAGCAGTTTGGGCGGGGGCCCAGATACGCAGTATTTT. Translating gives CASSLGGGPDTQYF.

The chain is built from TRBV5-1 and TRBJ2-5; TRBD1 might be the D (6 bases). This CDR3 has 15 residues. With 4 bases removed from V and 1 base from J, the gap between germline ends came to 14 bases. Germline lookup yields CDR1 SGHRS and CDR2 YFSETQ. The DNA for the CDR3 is TGCGCCAGCAGCCTGGGGACAATCACCCAAGAGACCCAGTACTTC. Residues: CASSLGTITQETQYF.